This T cell receptor beta chain emerged from a study of blood T cells in healthy people across ages. Combining a sample-barcoded 5' primer with a J-beta primer mix, a second PCR ran for roughly 7 to 11 cycles. TCRdb re-called the 5' RACE reads through MiXCR, storing one row per CDR3 protein. The repertoire holds about a million distinct CDR3 sequences, with roughly half as singletons. The sequence was obtained from a woman aged 60-70 years in good health. The sequencing input was blood.

CDR3 coding DNA: TGCAGTGCTAGAGAAACTAGCTTGGCCTACGAGCAGTACTTC. Translating gives CSARETSLAYEQYF. The chain employs TRBV20-1 and TRBJ2-5; weak D call: TRBD2 (6 bases). The DNA end is a closer match to TRBJ2-7, so the J assignment may be wrong. From germline, CDR1 is DFQATT and CDR2 SNEGSKA (reference sequence). The CDR3 has 14 residues.